Sequencing of this T cell receptor (beta chain) was carried out in a study of blood T cells in healthy people across ages. Whole-study findings and limits: Higher diversity and more naive CD4+ cells were features of long-lived donors, compared to aged donors.

Only a few counts were recorded for this clonotype. Its antigen is not known. A single base separates this from a much larger clone, so it may be a read error. It was approximately 10 milliliters of peripheral blood that were drawn from each donor. V gave up 5 bases and J gave up 11 bases, with 27 bases separating them. The CDR3 is made up of 16 amino acids. CDR1 is MGHDK, CDR2 SYGVNS, per germline. A second PCR of about 7 to 12 cycles used a sample-barcoded 5' primer and a J-beta primer mix. A template-switch adaptor with 12 random nucleotides tagged each cDNA molecule. TCRdb itself ran the 5' RACE reads through MiXCR, one entry per CDR3 protein. The sample has roughly 640,000 distinct CDR3 sequences; 25% to 30% are singletons.

The chain combines TRBV25-1 with TRBJ2-5; maybe TRBD2 (7 bases). The sample consisted of blood. This TCR came from an elderly woman in good health. For the CDR3, the DNA is TGTGCCAGCAGTCCCTGGGGGGGCCACCTCTCCTACGGGCAGTACTTC. Protein product: CASSPWGGHLSYGQYF.